This record looks at one T cell receptor beta chain sequence and its context. This was the immunoSEQ v3 assay. Only in-frame clones appear in the TCRdb table, and some are missing; sequencing was by immunoSEQ multiplex PCR. The repertoire holds 95,000 or so clones, with around three fifths as singletons. This sample stems from a study of TIL therapy for anti-PD-1-resistant metastatic lung cancer. CDR3 size: 15 residues. V dropped 3 bases and J dropped 5 bases, with 16 bases sitting between them. CDR1 is SGHAT, CDR2 FQNNGV, per germline. The time point here: pre-treatment sample, taken before nivolumab and TIL therapy. Most excised metastases sampled were pleural nodules or supraclavicular lymph nodes.

The TCR was taken from a person aged 30 to 80 with non-small cell lung cancer. The sequenced sample was tumor tissue, obtained at baseline. V is TRBV11-2 and J is TRBJ2-5, with D maybe TRBD1 (5 bases). CDR3 protein: CASSFGADSRETQYF. The CDR3 region has the DNA TGTGCCAGCAGCTTTGGGGCCGACTCGCGGGAGACCCAGTACTTC.